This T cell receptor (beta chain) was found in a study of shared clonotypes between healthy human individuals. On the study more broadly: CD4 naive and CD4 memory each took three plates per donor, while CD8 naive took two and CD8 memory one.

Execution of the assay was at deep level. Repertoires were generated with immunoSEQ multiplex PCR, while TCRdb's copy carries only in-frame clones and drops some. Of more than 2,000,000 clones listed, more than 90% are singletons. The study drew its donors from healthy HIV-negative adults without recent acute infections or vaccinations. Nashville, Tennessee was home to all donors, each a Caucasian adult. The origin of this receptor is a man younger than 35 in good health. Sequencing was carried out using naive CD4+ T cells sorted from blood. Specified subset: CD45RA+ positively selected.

CDR3 DNA: TGTGCCAGCAGCTTCCGGGACAGGGGGGTAAATTCACCCCTCCACTTT. Protein product: CASSFRDRGVNSPLHF. The V and J genes are TRBV5-8 and TRBJ1-6, with 11 positions matching TRBD1. CDR1 is SGHTS and CDR2 is YDEGEE in the germline V gene. The CDR3 length is 16 residues. J gave up 7 bases and V 2 bases, and 5 bases lay outside the gene matches. Full variable domain (missing parts from reference TRBV5-8 and TRBJ1-6): EAGVTQSPTHLIKTRGQQATLRCSPISGHTSVYWYQQALGLGLQFLLWYDEGEERNRGNFPPRFSGRQFPNYSSELNVNALELEDSALYLCASSFRDRGVNSPLHFGNGTRLTVT.